These T cell receptor beta chains were read from a single sample in a study of memory CD4+ T cells and cytomegalovirus serostatus. Data came from immunoSEQ multiplex PCR; TCRdb stores just in-frame clones and leaves some out. The sample yields tens of thousands of clones, about three quarters seen once. Material: memory CD4+ T cells from blood. Receptors were obtained from an adult in good health and CMV-seropositive. Both conserved end residues are part of each CDR3. A D gene is named only where the DNA matches it firmly. Only some rows state a clone size, as once, few, many or a class for expanded clones.

d_gene,v_gene,len,abundance,j_gene,CDR3nt,CDR3aa
NA,TRBV28,15,NA,TRBJ1-2,TGTGCCAGCAGTTACCCCCTCTTAGGTCGCTATGGCTACACCTTC,CASSYPLLGRYGYTF
NA,TRBV9,15,NA,TRBJ2-5,TGTGCCAGCAGCCCCCGGGACTCGGAGGGAGAGACCCAGTACTTC,CASSPRDSEGETQYF
NA,TRBV5-4,15,medium-sized,TRBJ1-2,TGTGCCAGCAGCTGGCCGGGACGGGACTTCTATGGCTACACCTTC,CASSWPGRDFYGYTF
NA,TRBV29-1,14,NA,TRBJ1-1,TGCAGCGTTTCATTCCAGGTGAAGAACACTGAAGCTTTCTTT,CSVSFQVKNTEAFF
TRBD1,TRBV7-6,12,NA,TRBJ1-4,TGTGCCAGCAGCAGGACAGGTGGAAAACTGTTTTTT,CASSRTGGKLFF
TRBD1,TRBV5-1,16,NA,TRBJ2-1,TGCGCCAGCAGCCTCCGCCGTACAGGGGCGGACAATGAGCAGTTCTTC,CASSLRRTGADNEQFF
NA,TRBV28,14,NA,TRBJ1-2,TGTGCCAGCAGTTTTATCAGGGGCGAGGGGGGCTACACCTTC,CASSFIRGEGGYTF
NA,TRBV5-1,14,NA,TRBJ1-1,TGCGCCAGCAGCTTGGTAGGGATGAACACTGAAGCTTTCTTT,CASSLVGMNTEAFF
TRBD1,TRBV25-1,15,NA,TRBJ2-5,TGTGCCAGCAGTGCCCACCGGACAGGGGGAGAGACCCAGTACTTC,CASSAHRTGGETQYF
NA,TRBV30,16,NA,TRBJ1-4,TGTGCCTTTTTCCGAACCAGATCAGGGCAGGATGAAAAACTGTTTTTT,CAFFRTRSGQDEKLFF
NA,TRBV27,12,NA,TRBJ2-7,TGTGCCAGCAGATCCGCTCTCTACGAGCAGTACTTC,CASRSALYEQYF
TRBD2,TRBV2,15,NA,TRBJ2-5,TGTGCCAGCACCCTGCTAGCGGGGGGGCAAGAGACCCAGTACTTC,CASTLLAGGQETQYF
NA,TRBV28,15,NA,TRBJ2-2,TGTGCCAGCAGTTTTGCGTTGGGGAACACCGGGGAGCTGTTTTTT,CASSFALGNTGELFF